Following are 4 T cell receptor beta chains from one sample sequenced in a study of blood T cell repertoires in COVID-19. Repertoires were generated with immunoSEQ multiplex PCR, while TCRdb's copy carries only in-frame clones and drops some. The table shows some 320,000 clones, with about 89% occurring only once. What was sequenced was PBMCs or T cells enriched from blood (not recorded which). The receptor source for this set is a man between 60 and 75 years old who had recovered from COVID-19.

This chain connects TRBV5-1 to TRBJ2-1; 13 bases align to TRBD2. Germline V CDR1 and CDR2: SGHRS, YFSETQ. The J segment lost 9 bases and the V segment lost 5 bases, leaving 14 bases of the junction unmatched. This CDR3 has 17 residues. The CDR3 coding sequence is TGCGCCAGCAGAGAAGCCTCGGGACTAGCGGGAAAAGGTGAGCAGTTCTTC. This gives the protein CASREASGLAGKGEQFF.

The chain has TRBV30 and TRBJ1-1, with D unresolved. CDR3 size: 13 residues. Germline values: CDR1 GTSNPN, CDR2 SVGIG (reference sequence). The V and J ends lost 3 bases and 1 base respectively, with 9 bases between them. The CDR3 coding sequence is TGTGCCTGGAGCCGACTAAAGAACACTGAAGCTTTCTTT. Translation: CAWSRLKNTEAFF.

The CDR3 DNA is TGTGCCACCAGTGCACAGCCGAACACTGAAGCTTTCTTT. It translates to CATSAQPNTEAFF. The V call is TRBV24-1, the J call TRBJ1-1, with unresolved D. Deletions cut 5 bases from V and 1 base from J, with 7 bases between. Germline values: CDR1 KGHDR, CDR2 SFDVKD. The CDR3 has 13 residues.

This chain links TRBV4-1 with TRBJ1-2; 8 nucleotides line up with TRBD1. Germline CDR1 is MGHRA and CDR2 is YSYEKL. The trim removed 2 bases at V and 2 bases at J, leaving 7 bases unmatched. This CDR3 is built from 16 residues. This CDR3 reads CASSQPTGGANYGYTF. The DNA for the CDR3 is TGCGCCAGCAGCCAACCTACAGGGGGTGCCAACTATGGCTACACCTTC.